This paragraph reports one TCR beta chain. The target of this receptor is not known. No base qualities exist here, and no much larger clone lies one base off it. CDR1 and CDR2 are drawn from the germline V gene: MNHEY, SVGAGI. Ends trimmed: V by 7 bases, J by 1 base; bases unmatched to a gene: 12. The CDR3 spans 16 residues, from the cysteine through the phenylalanine. The DNA shown is the 48-base CDR3, in frame from base 1. Donors were 40 or so systemically healthy Caucasian individuals from Russia aged 6 to 90 years. Each donor gave ten milliliters of peripheral blood, collected into EDTA-treated Vacutainer tubes. Ficoll-Paque density-gradient centrifugation was used to isolate PBMCs, with at least 7 million obtained per sample. Trizol reagent was used to extract total RNA from the PBMCs, yielding at least 6 micrograms per sample. The percentages of naive CD45RAhigh/CD27high T cells were determined by flow cytometry on a PBMC aliquot from every donor.

The library was produced with 5' RACE. Sequenced using an Illumina HiSeq 2500. The second PCR ran for about 7 to 11 cycles and used a J-beta primer mix along with a sample-barcoded 5' primer. A template-switch 5' adaptor carrying 12 random nucleotides introduced a unique molecular identifier onto each TCR beta cDNA molecule. Each sample yielded at least 3 million CDR3-containing paired-end reads. First-strand cDNA synthesis was performed from all RNA using the Mint cDNA synthesis kit, with priming by a TRBC-specific oligonucleotide. Following uracil-DNA glycosylase treatment, all cDNA underwent a first 18-cycle PCR with the universal primers M1SS and BC2_uni_R. Concerning the study's data processing: Normalization of each sample was performed by random selection of 1 million high-quality reads, each carrying a distinct molecular identifier. Instead of being binned into consensus sequences, reads that shared molecular identifiers were thrown out. MiTCR, with a Q25 quality threshold and the strictest error-elimination algorithm, was used for CDR3 identification, clonotype clustering and error correction. A nonparametric unseen species model using Euler transformation provided a lower-bound estimate of total TCR beta diversity. Starting from the raw public reads, TCRdb applied fastp trimming at Q25, assembled clones with MiXCR and retained in-frame beta chains. Duplicate CDR3 protein sequences are folded into a single record with the most common DNA and genes. It is TCRdb's table, rather than the study itself, that gives the V and J calls and clone size. The sample table lists a few hundred thousand distinct CDR3 sequences, about 28% of them with a count of one. The ten largest clones add up to 3% to 4.5% of the sample.

The data were taken from a study of blood T cells in healthy people across ages (dated by TCRdb to the mid-2010s). Turning to the overall study: In model experiments, template switching captured roughly one uniquely barcoded TCR beta cDNA molecule for every two T cells. Age-related changes in TCR beta repertoire diversity were measured in the study by deep sequencing normalized with unique cDNA molecular identifiers. The donors were split into four age groups: young (average around 16 years), middle-aged (roughly 39), aged (62) and long-lived (roughly 77). For two donors (one aged 18 to 30 and one aged 80 or older), the study analyzed two additional independent replicas of 1 million unique cDNA reads from the same blood draw.

Overall study outcomes, separate from this receptor: Observed TCR beta diversity correlated strongly with the percentage of naive T cells measured by flow cytometry. Observed TCR beta diversity per million T cells fell roughly linearly with age, and a significant reduction was already apparent by age approximately 40. The CMV infection status of donors was not known, potentially confounding age-related changes in expanded clonotypes. Estimates of total diversity based on one million sequenced T cells were regarded as lower bounds and as underestimates. Conclusive comparison of naive and antigen-experienced compartments was prevented by the profiling of bulk unsorted PBMCs. Compared with the aged group, the long-lived group had more naive CD4+ T cells, fewer expanded clones and increased TCR diversity, suggesting age selection.

The sample also formed part of further work on T cells of mothers and their children. Taken from the second paper: Nine systemically healthy Caucasian individuals, comprising three mothers and their six children, were included as donors. cDNA synthesis consumed the entire amount of extracted RNA, loaded at about 1.5 ug RNA in each 15 ul reaction. In the second PCR, the M1S primer introduced both the sample barcodes and 2-4 random nucleotides. More than 8 million TCR beta CDR3 reads were obtained from each mother, and roughly 3.1 million reads were obtained from each child. Thymic selection shapes the output of TCR recombination in a similar way in related and unrelated pairs, and inherited differences have a minor effect. Normalized repertoire overlap in related mother-child pairs was always slightly higher than in unrelated mother-child pairs, but the difference was never significant. No persistent microchimeric T cell clones were detected, at a sensitivity of roughly 100 clones per million clonotypes. To look for features that set related mother-child pairs apart from unrelated individuals, the researchers ran deep NGS to compare the TCR beta repertoires of mothers and children. The mean age was roughly 44 +/- 4 years for the mothers and about 12 +/- 4 years for the children. After adapter ligation was performed with NEBNext reagents, the libraries were sequenced on an Illumina HiSeq 2000 with 100+100 nt paired-end reads. Mother and child libraries were prepared a month apart and sequenced in separate runs to prevent cross-contamination. Between about 500,000 and 2,100,000 distinct TCR beta clonotypes were identified per donor. Naive TCR beta clonotypes were estimated from low-frequency clonotypes matched to each donor's FACS-determined naive share, without sorting.

Rearrangement joined TRBV6-5 to TRBJ2-5; a stretch of 7 junction bases matches TRBD1. Sequencing was done on a sample of blood. The clonotype comes from a boy between 2 and 10 years old in good health. The DNA reads TGTGCCAGCATCAAGAACAGGGGCGGCTTCCAAGAGACCCAGTACTTC. It translates as CASIKNRGGFQETQYF.